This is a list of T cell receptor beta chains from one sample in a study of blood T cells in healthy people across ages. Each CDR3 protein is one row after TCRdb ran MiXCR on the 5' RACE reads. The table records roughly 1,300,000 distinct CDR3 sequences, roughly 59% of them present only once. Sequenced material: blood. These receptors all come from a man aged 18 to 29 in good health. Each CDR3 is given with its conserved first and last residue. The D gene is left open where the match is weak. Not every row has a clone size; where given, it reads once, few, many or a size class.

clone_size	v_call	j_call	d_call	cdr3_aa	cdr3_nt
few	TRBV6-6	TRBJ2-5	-	CASSYAERPGETQYF	TGTGCCAGCAGTTACGCCGAGAGGCCCGGAGAGACCCAGTACTTC
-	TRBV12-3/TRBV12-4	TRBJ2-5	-	CASSRDSIETQYF	TGTGCCAGCAGCCGGGACTCCATTGAGACCCAGTACTTC
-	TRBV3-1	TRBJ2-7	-	CASSQGPLPRDHEQYF	TGTGCCAGCAGCCAAGGCCCCCTTCCCCGAGACCACGAGCAGTACTTC
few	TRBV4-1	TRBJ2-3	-	CASSPMGTDTQYF	TGCGCCAGCAGCCCCATGGGGACAGATACGCAGTATTTT
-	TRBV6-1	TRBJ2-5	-	CASNIELETQYF	TGTGCCAGTAATATTGAATTGGAGACCCAGTACTTC
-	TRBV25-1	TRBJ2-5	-	CASSLQTRETQYF	TGTGCCAGCAGCTTACAAACGAGGGAGACCCAGTACTTC
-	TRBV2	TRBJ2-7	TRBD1	CASRARGRVYEQYF	TGTGCCAGCAGAGCCAGGGGGCGCGTCTACGAGCAGTACTTC
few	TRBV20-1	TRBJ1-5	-	CSASFVITGHQPQHF	TGCAGTGCTAGTTTCGTCATTACGGGGCATCAGCCCCAGCATTTT
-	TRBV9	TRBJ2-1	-	CASSVVLSTEQFF	TGTGCCAGCAGCGTAGTCCTCTCCACCGAGCAGTTCTTC
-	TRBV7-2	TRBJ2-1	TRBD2	CASSLEVGGLAGYYNEQFF	TGTGCCAGCAGCTTAGAGGTTGGGGGACTAGCGGGGTACTACAATGAGCAGTTCTTC
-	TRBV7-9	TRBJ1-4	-	CASSSPRRGRVREKLFF	TGTGCCAGCAGCTCGCCCCGGCGGGGCAGGGTTCGTGAAAAACTGTTTTTT
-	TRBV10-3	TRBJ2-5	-	CAISGGGGGKDGQYF	TGTGCCATCAGTGGGGGAGGTGGCGGGAAAGACGGGCAGTACTTC
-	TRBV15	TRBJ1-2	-	CATSSTVSGQVDYGYTF	TGTGCCACCAGCAGCACCGTGTCGGGCCAGGTGGACTATGGCTACACCTTC